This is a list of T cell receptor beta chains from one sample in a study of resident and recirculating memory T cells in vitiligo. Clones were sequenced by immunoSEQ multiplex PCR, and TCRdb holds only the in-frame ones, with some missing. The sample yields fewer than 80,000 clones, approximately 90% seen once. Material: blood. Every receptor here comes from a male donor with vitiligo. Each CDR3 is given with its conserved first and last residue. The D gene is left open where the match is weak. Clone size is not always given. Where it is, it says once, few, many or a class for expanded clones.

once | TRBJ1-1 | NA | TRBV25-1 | TGTGCCAGCAGAACCGGGGGTGGGAACACTGAAGCTTTCTTT | CASRTGGGNTEAFF
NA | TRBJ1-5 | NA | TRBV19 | TGTGCCAGTAGTTTTAATCTCGGGGGCAATCAGCCCCAGCATTTT | CASSFNLGGNQPQHF
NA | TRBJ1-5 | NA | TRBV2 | TGTGCCAGCAGTGAACCCCTAAGACAGAACAATCAGCCCCAGCATTTT | CASSEPLRQNNQPQHF
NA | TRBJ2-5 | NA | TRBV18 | TGTGCCAGCTCACCACGGGGAGGACCACAAGAGACCCAGTACTTC | CASSPRGGPQETQYF
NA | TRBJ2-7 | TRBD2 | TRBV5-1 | TGCGCCAGCAGCTTTACGACTAGCGGGGGGTCTTCCTACGAGCAGTACTTC | CASSFTTSGGSSYEQYF
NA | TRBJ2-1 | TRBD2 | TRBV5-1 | TGCGCCAGCAGCCGTAACTTATTAGCGGGGGGCCCCAATGAGCAGTTCTTC | CASSRNLLAGGPNEQFF
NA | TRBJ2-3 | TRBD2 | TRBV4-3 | TGCGCCAGCAGCCAAGATAAGAACGGGGGGGGGATAGGCACAGATACGCAGTATTTT | CASSQDKNGGGIGTDTQYF
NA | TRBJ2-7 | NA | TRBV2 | TGTGCCAGCAGTGAAGGACCCAGGTCAAGCCACGAGCAGTACTTC | CASSEGPRSSHEQYF
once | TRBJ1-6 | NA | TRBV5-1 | TGCGCCAGCAGCTTGGACGGGGGGAGGAATTCACCCCTCCACTTT | CASSLDGGRNSPLHF
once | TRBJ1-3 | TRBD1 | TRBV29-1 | TGCAGCGTATCCTTAGGTAGCAGGGGGACTGGAAACACCATATATTTT | CSVSLGSRGTGNTIYF
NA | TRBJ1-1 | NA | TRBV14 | TGTGCCAGCATCAACATTTTGAACACTGAAGCTTTCTTT | CASINILNTEAFF
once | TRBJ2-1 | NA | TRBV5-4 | TGTGCCAGCAGCTCCACAGGGTCCACATATGATGAGCAGTTCTTC | CASSSTGSTYDEQFF
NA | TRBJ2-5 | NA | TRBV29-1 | TGCAGCGTTCCAGGCAGGGGAACTATCCAAGAGACCCAGTACTTC | CSVPGRGTIQETQYF
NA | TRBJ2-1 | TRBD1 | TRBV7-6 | TGTGCCAGCAGCTTAACGGGACAGGGAAGGAATGAGCAGTTCTTC | CASSLTGQGRNEQFF
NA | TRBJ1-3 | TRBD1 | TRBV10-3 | TGTGCCATCGGGGTACAAGACAGGGTCTCTGGAAACACCATATATTTT | CAIGVQDRVSGNTIYF
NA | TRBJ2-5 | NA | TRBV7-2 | TGTGCCAGCAGCTTAGAGGGGGGGCGCGTGTCCCTATCCGGGACCCAGTACTTC | CASSLEGGRVSLSGTQYF
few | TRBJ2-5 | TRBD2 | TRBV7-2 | TGTGCCAGCAGCTTAAACCTAGCGGGGCTCGCCCAGTACTTC | CASSLNLAGLAQYF
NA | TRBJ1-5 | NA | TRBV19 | TGTGCCAGTAGTATTGGCAGGGGAGGGAATCAGCCCCAGCATTTT | CASSIGRGGNQPQHF
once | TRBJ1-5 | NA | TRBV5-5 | TGTGCCAGCAGCCCGAACAGGGCCAATGAGCCCCAGCATTTT | CASSPNRANEPQHF
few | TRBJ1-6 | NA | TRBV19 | TGTGCCAGTAGTATGGTAGGGGGAAATGGTAATTCACCCCTCCACTTT | CASSMVGGNGNSPLHF
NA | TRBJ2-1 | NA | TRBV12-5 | TGTGCTAGTGGTTTGGGGGGCAGTCTGTTCTACAATGAGCAGTTCTTC | CASGLGGSLFYNEQFF
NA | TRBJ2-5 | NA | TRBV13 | TGTGCCAGCAGCTTCGGACAGAAGCAAGAGACCCAGTACTTC | CASSFGQKQETQYF
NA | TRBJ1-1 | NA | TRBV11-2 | TGTGCGGCGGGGACCCCATGGGTAGCTTTCTTT | CAAGTPWVAFF
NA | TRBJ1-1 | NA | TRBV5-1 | TGCGCCAGCAGCCCAGGGACAACCAACACTGAAGCTTTCTTT | CASSPGTTNTEAFF
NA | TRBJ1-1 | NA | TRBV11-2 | TGTGCCAGCAGCTCCCCCCGCGGCACTGAAGCTTTCTTT | CASSSPRGTEAFF